This TCR beta chain was observed in a study of T cell repertoires in cytomegalovirus infection. Study details: Researchers turned to recently identified HLA-C-restricted CMV epitopes as well as well-studied HLA-B-restricted ones. CMV infection and matching HLA type were both indicated by public TCR beta signatures.

The germline V gene has CDR1 ENHRY and CDR2 SYGVKD. V dropped 3 bases and J dropped 2; count of bases not matched to a gene: 5. The CDR3 sequence is 16 residues long. This clonotype was seen a handful of times. Its target is unknown. Study results and caveats: The study found HLA-C-restricted CMV-specific TCR beta clonotypes dominating the ex vivo response. Summed frequency of public TCR beta families distinguished CMV carriers with the relevant HLA.

A single record per CDR3 protein comes from TCRdb applying MiXCR to the reads. This sample carries around 800,000 distinct CDR3 sequences, 32% of them seen once, and the ten largest clones take roughly 12%. This material consisted of cultured CD8+ T cells from PBMCs, taken from culture after CMV antigen stimulation. The sequence was obtained from a human donor in good health (CMV status not recorded). Some clones in this sample may be carry-over from other donors' samples. This rearrangement joins TRBV10-3 to TRBJ2-1; TRBD2 agrees at 9 bases. This CDR3 is CAISESTSGPYNEQFF. In nucleotides, the CDR3 is TGTGCCATCAGTGAATCCACTAGCGGGCCCTACAATGAGCAGTTCTTC.